These 18 T cell receptor beta chains originate from one sample sequenced in a study of T cell repertoires in cytomegalovirus infection. TCRdb fed the reads into MiXCR, producing one record per CDR3 protein. The sample consists of under 850,000 distinct CDR3 sequences, less than 40% of them appearing once. Sequencing used PBMCs. The receptors come from a human donor in good health (CMV status not recorded). Some clones in this sample may be carry-over from other donors' samples.

There are a few counts of this clonotype. The chain joins TRBV28 to TRBJ1-2; TRBD1 matches at 10 bases. The CDR3 extends over 17 amino acids. Germline V gene sequence: CDR1 MDHEN, CDR2 SYDVKM. Unmatched junction bases numbered 8, after V lost 4 bases and J lost 0 bases. The CDR3 DNA is TGTGCCAGCAGTTCGGTGGACAGGGGGAGATCTAACTATGGCTACACCTTC. Protein sequence: CASSSVDRGRSNYGYTF.

This clonotype was observed at least ten times. The chain is built from TRBV19 and TRBJ1-5; no clear D. Per germline, CDR1 LNHDA and CDR2 SQIVND (reference sequence). The V end was cut by 5 bases, the J end by 0 bases, with 11 bases between. The CDR3 contains 15 residues. CDR3: CASSADKASNQPQHF. The CDR3 DNA follows: TGTGCCAGTAGTGCTGACAAGGCTAGCAATCAGCCCCAGCATTTT.

This clonotype showed up just a few times. The V gene is TRBV20-1, the J gene TRBJ1-5; D is possibly TRBD1 (5 bases). There are 15 residues in the CDR3. CDR1 is DFQATT and CDR2 is SNEGSKA in the germline V gene (reference sequence). Trimming shortened V by 5 bases and J by 1 base, and 15 bases separated the two germline ends. The DNA for the CDR3 is TGCAGTGCTCCCCGAGTAGGGACGAGCAATCAGCCCCAGCATTTT. Amino acid sequence: CSAPRVGTSNQPQHF.

This chain uses TRBV28 with TRBJ2-2, with no clear D. Deletions cut 3 bases from V and 1 base from J, with 6 bases between. Germline CDR1 MDHEN, CDR2 SYDVKM. The CDR3 has 14 amino acids. CDR3 region: CASSFVRNTGELFF. For the CDR3, the DNA is TGTGCCAGCAGTTTTGTCAGGAACACCGGGGAGCTGTTTTTT.

V is TRBV27 and J is TRBJ1-4; 8 bases line up with TRBD1. CDR1 is MNHEY, CDR2 SMNVEV, per germline (reference sequence). This CDR3 is built from 15 residues. After removal of 8 bases from V and 8 bases from J, the junction contained 13 bases not matched to a gene. CDR3 DNA sequence: TGTGCCAGCCGACGATCCAGGGGGCAGAGCGAAAAACTGTTTTTT. This encodes CASRRSRGQSEKLFF.

This clonotype was found once. The chain carries TRBV5-4 and TRBJ2-5; D possibly matches TRBD1 or TRBD2 (5 bases each). The CDR3 extends over 13 amino acids. V was pared by 7 bases and J by 4 bases, with 14 bases between. Germline-derived CDR1 and CDR2 are SGHNT and YYREEE (reference sequence). The CDR3 DNA follows: TGTGCCAGCCGCGCCCGGGACGGAGAGACCCAGTACTTC. It is translated as CASRARDGETQYF.

The rearrangement joins TRBV20-1 to TRBJ2-1; D is possibly TRBD2 (5 bases). CDR3 length: 14 residues. The germline gives CDR1 DFQATT, CDR2 SNEGSKA (reference sequence). Trimming removed 7 bases from V and 8 bases from J, with 21 bases in between. The CDR3 coding sequence is TGCAGTGGACTCCTTCCCGTGAGCGGTGATGAGCAGTTCTTC. Amino acid sequence: CSGLLPVSGDEQFF.

This clonotype was seen a handful of times. The chain carries TRBV19 and TRBJ2-7, with TRBD1 matching over 9 bases. The V and J ends lost 7 bases and 2 bases, in that order; junction bases with no gene match: 3. This CDR3 is 13 amino acids long. Germline V gives CDR1 LNHDA, CDR2 SQIVND (reference sequence). The CDR3 region is CASKGQGPYEQYF. The CDR3 region has the DNA TGTGCCAGTAAGGGACAGGGCCCCTACGAGCAGTACTTC.

This clonotype was counted ten times or more. The CDR3 DNA reads as TGTGCCAGCAGTCATATCGGGCCTGGGAACACCGGGGAGCTGTTTTTT. Protein sequence: CASSHIGPGNTGELFF. The chain couples TRBV7-2 to TRBJ2-2; no clear D. Germline V gene sequence: CDR1 SGHTA, CDR2 FQGNSA. The CDR3 covers 16 residues. V was pared by 6 bases and J by 1 base, with 15 bases between.

For this clonotype: In this CDR3 the conserved last residue, phenylalanine or tryptophan, is missing, so a read error is likely. The CDR3 nucleotides are TGTGCCAGCAGTTTGAAAGATGGCTACACCTTA. It encodes CASSLKDGYTL. The chain employs TRBV12-3 or TRBV12-4 and TRBJ1-2; no reliable D call. Trimming stripped 3 bases from V and 6 bases from J, with 5 bases between. The CDR3 contains 11 residues.

The gene calls are TRBV3-1 and TRBJ2-1; 9 bases fit TRBD2. J lost 5 bases, V lost 1 base, and 12 bases had no gene match. Germline CDR1 and CDR2: LGHDT and YNNKEL (reference sequence). The CDR3 totals 18 residues. This CDR3 reads CASSQASGRLLRDNEQFF. CDR3 coding DNA: TGTGCCAGCAGCCAAGCAAGCGGGAGGCTGTTGCGGGACAATGAGCAGTTCTTC.

The chain has TRBV7-6 and TRBJ2-1; 8 positions agree with TRBD1. The CDR3 covers 18 residues. The V segment lost 5 bases and the J segment 0 bases; nucleotides outside the gene matches: 12. The germline V gene has CDR1 SGHVS and CDR2 FNYEAQ. As DNA, the CDR3 is TGTGCCAGCAGCGGGGACGGACAGGGTCGAAACTCCTACAATGAGCAGTTCTTC. Translated, it gives CASSGDGQGRNSYNEQFF. Looking up the rest from reference TRBV7-6 and TRBJ2-1 gives the full variable domain: GAGVSQSPRYKVTKRGQDVALRCDPISGHVSLYWYRQALGQGPEFLTYFNYEAQQDKSGLPNDRFSAERPEGSISTLTIQRTEQRDSAMYRCASSGDGQGRNSYNEQFFGPGTRLTVL.

The rearrangement links TRBV20-1 to TRBJ2-3; TRBD2 aligns across 9 bases. CDR1 is DFQATT and CDR2 is SNEGSKA in the germline V gene (reference sequence). V lost 3 bases and J lost 2; bases outside the gene matches: 3. The CDR3 consists of 14 residues. This CDR3 is CSARTSGTTDTQYF. CDR3 nucleotide sequence: TGCAGTGCTAGGACTAGCGGTACCACAGATACGCAGTATTTT.

This clonotype was seen a few times. This chain links TRBV11-2 with TRBJ2-3, with TRBD2 matching 10 bases. Trimming cost V 1 base and J 3 bases; bases outside gene matches: 7. The CDR3 spans 17 residues. The germline V gene encodes CDR1 SGHAT and CDR2 FQNNGV. The CDR3 sequence: CASSLVGPSGGTDTQYF. CDR3 DNA: TGTGCCAGCAGCTTAGTAGGCCCTAGCGGGGGAACAGATACGCAGTATTTT.

This clonotype was counted ten times or more. The genes are TRBV7-8 and TRBJ2-3; TRBD2 is a possible D gene (6 bases). The CDR3 consists of 18 residues. Germline CDR1 and CDR2: SGHVS and FQNEAQ. Trimming pared 1 base from V and 5 bases from J, leaving 22 bases between. CDR3 region: CASSLGRGTPIRGDTQYF. The CDR3 bases are TGTGCCAGCAGCTTAGGGAGGGGAACCCCAATTAGGGGAGATACGCAGTATTTT.

Comment on this clonotype: This clone may be a read error of a much larger clone one base away. The chain uses TRBV5-4 and TRBJ2-3; D is unresolved. The CDR3 is made up of 12 amino acids. Trimming took off 2 bases at V and 5 bases at J, with 6 bases between the two ends. Germline V lookup: CDR1 SGHNT, CDR2 YYREEE (reference sequence). The CDR3 spells CASSFFGDTQYF. DNA for the CDR3: TGTGCCAGCAGCTTCTTTGGAGATACGCAGTATTTT.

Comment on this clonotype: Just one base apart from a much larger clone, this may be a read error. The chain joins TRBV7-2 to TRBJ2-1; D remains unclear. Germline V gene data show CDR1 as SGHTA and CDR2 as FQGNSA. The CDR3 length is 15 residues. The CDR3 DNA sequence: TGTGCCAGCAGCTCGAAAACCGTTATCCTCGATGAGCATTTCTTC. Protein: CASSSKTVILDEHFF.

The chain couples TRBV12-3 or TRBV12-4 to TRBJ2-5; D may correspond to TRBD1 or TRBD2 (5 bases each). Trimming left V 3 bases short and J 14 bases short, with 13 bases between. The CDR3 runs to 11 residues. The CDR3 loop reads CASSFRETNYF. In DNA, the CDR3 is TGTGCCAGCAGTTTCAGGGAGACCAATTACTTC.